What follows are 21 T cell receptor beta chains derived from one specimen sequenced in a study of blood T cell repertoires in COVID-19 (dated by TCRdb to the early 2020s). The library was prepared using the immunoSEQ multiplex PCR assay. This is the immuneACCESS table as TCRdb keeps it, with only in-frame sequences that have V and J called. A part of the clones is gone; compared with another copy, unresolved V genes explain less than half, and the rest is unexplained. The table for this sample lists 250,000 or so clones; roughly 90% of them were counted only once. The top ten clonotypes cover under 10% of the sample. The sequencing input was PBMCs or T cells enriched from blood (not recorded which). The receptors derive from a man between 40 and 49 years old who had recovered from COVID-19.

The chain is built from TRBV5-4 and TRBJ1-1, with unresolved D. Germline V gene lookup returns CDR1 SGHNT and CDR2 YYREEE (reference sequence). Trimming left V 3 bases short and J 1 base short, with 13 bases between. The CDR3 has 15 amino acids. CDR3 sequence: CASSSPTEGNTEAFF. The DNA for the CDR3 is TGTGCCAGCAGCTCGCCCACAGAGGGGAACACTGAAGCTTTCTTT.

The chain carries TRBV3-1 (or the pseudogene TRBV3-2) and TRBJ1-1; D gene ambiguous. The germline V and J ends were trimmed by 1 base and 5 bases, with 5 bases remaining between them. Germline V lookup: CDR1 LGHDT, CDR2 YNNKEL (reference sequence). This CDR3 has 12 amino acids. Here the CDR3 reads CASSQVNTEAFF. The CDR3 DNA follows: TGTGCCAGCAGCCAAGTTAATACTGAAGCTTTCTTT.

The rearrangement joins TRBV11-2 to TRBJ1-4; 7 bases agree with TRBD1. The CDR3 extends over 16 amino acids. Unmatched junction bases numbered 10, after V lost 4 bases and J lost 5 bases. Germline CDR1 reads SGHAT; CDR2 reads FQNNGV. CDR3 sequence reads: CASSWPKGAVNEKLFF. In nucleotides, the CDR3 is TGTGCCAGCAGCTGGCCTAAGGGGGCTGTGAATGAAAAACTGTTTTTT.

As DNA, the CDR3 is TGTGCCAGCAGTTTATACAGGGGGCGCGACTCCCCAGATACGCAGTATTTT. It yields the protein CASSLYRGRDSPDTQYF. The chain combines TRBV28 with TRBJ2-3, with 9 bases fitting TRBD1. Losses at the gene ends were 1 base for V and 4 bases for J; bases not matched to a gene: 9. The germline V gene has CDR1 MDHEN and CDR2 SYDVKM. The CDR3 totals 17 residues.

The CDR3 sequence is CASSLIGTASGANVLTF. The CDR3 coding sequence is TGTGCCAGCAGTTTAATAGGGACAGCCTCTGGGGCCAACGTCCTGACTTTC. The chain has TRBV27 and TRBJ2-6; TRBD1 aligns across 7 bases. Germline V gene data show CDR1 as MNHEY and CDR2 as SMNVEV (reference sequence). V shed 2 bases, J shed 0 bases, and the junction held 4 bases outside the gene matches. The CDR3 has 17 amino acids.

This chain uses TRBV6-5 with TRBJ1-2; 7 bases are a match to TRBD1. Trimming cost V 7 bases and J 4 bases; bases outside gene matches: 6. The CDR3 has 13 residues. Germline CDR1 reads MNHEY; CDR2 reads SVGAGI. CDR3 sequence: CASKQTGTYGYTF. Written as DNA, the CDR3 is TGTGCCAGCAAACAGACAGGGACCTATGGCTACACCTTC.

The chain joins TRBV28 to TRBJ1-3; D gene ambiguous. CDR1 is MDHEN and CDR2 is SYDVKM in the germline V gene. V lost 3 bases to trimming and J lost 5 bases, with 11 bases between them. This CDR3 is 14 amino acids long. The CDR3 spells CASSFPPLRNTIYF. CDR3 sequence (DNA): TGTGCCAGCAGTTTCCCACCGCTAAGAAACACCATATATTTT.

The chain joins TRBV15 to TRBJ2-7; 9 bases are shared with TRBD1. Germline values: CDR1 LNHNV, CDR2 YYDKDF (reference sequence). V gave up 3 bases and J gave up 5 bases; unmatched junction bases: 8. This CDR3 has 15 residues. As DNA, the CDR3 is TGTGCCACCAGCAGCTTACAGGGGGCTAATAACGAGCAGTACTTC. This encodes CATSSLQGANNEQYF.

This clone was picked up a small number of times. The chain links TRBV3-1 (or the pseudogene TRBV3-2) to TRBJ1-4; no clear D gene. This CDR3 is 15 amino acids long. V dropped 1 base and J dropped 3 bases, with 9 bases sitting between them. From germline, CDR1 is LGHDT and CDR2 YNNKEL (reference sequence). DNA of the CDR3: TGTGCCAGCAGCCAAGTACCCTCAGCTAATGAAAAACTGTTTTTT. It encodes CASSQVPSANEKLFF.

The V and J genes are TRBV4-3 and TRBJ2-4; 8 bases line up with TRBD1. The ends lost 0 bases at V and 9 bases at J; junction bases unmatched: 10. Germline V gene data show CDR1 as LGHNA and CDR2 as YSLEER. The CDR3 has 16 amino acids. CDR3 in DNA: TGCGCCAGCAGCCAAGATTCGGCAGGGGGCCGGGGCATTCAGTACTTC. Protein: CASSQDSAGGRGIQYF.

This chain uses TRBV20-1 with TRBJ1-2; D gene ambiguous. This CDR3 has 11 residues. Trimming stripped 3 bases from V and 8 bases from J, with 10 bases between. CDR1 and CDR2 from the germline V gene are DFQATT and SNEGSKA (reference sequence). This chain's CDR3 is CSASNGNGYTF. As DNA, the CDR3 is TGCAGTGCTAGTAACGGGAACGGCTACACCTTC.

V gene TRBV5-1 combines with J gene TRBJ2-7, with D perhaps TRBD1 (6 bases). V was cut by 0 bases and J by 7 bases, with 14 bases left in between. Per germline, CDR1 SGHRS and CDR2 YFSETQ. The CDR3 loop spans 14 amino acids. The CDR3 coding sequence is TGCGCCAGCAGCTTGGGGATACAGGGTGTGGAGCAGTACTTC. This sequence encodes CASSLGIQGVEQYF.

This clone was seen only once. CDR3 sequence (DNA): TGTGCCAGCAGTTTAGGGACAGGTGAAGCTTTCTTT. This codes for CASSLGTGEAFF. V is TRBV12-3 or TRBV12-4 and J is TRBJ1-1, with 7 bases matching TRBD1. The CDR3 sequence is 12 residues long. J gave up 7 bases and V 1 base, and 0 bases lay outside the gene matches.

The chain recombines TRBV19 with TRBJ2-2; TRBD2 aligns across 16 bases. The CDR3 extends over 13 amino acids. Germline CDR1 LNHDA, CDR2 SQIVND (reference sequence). V dropped 6 bases and J dropped 16; count of bases not matched to a gene: 5. The CDR3 is CASSGTSGGEAFF. CDR3 coding DNA: TGTGCCAGTAGCGGGACTAGCGGGGGGGAGGCGTTTTTT.

This rearrangement joins TRBV7-6 to TRBJ2-3; tentatively, D is TRBD1 (8 bases). This CDR3 region has 16 residues. Trimming cost V 3 bases and J 1 base, with 14 bases left between them. Germline V lookup: CDR1 SGHVS, CDR2 FNYEAQ. The CDR3 is CASSLGGGQGTDTQYF. CDR3 in DNA: TGTGCCAGCAGCTTGGGGGGGGGACAGGGCACAGATACGCAGTATTTT.

This chain connects TRBV24-1 to TRBJ2-1; possibly TRBD1 for D (6 bases). Trimming removed 3 bases from V and 3 bases from J, with 8 bases in between. Germline assignment: CDR1 KGHDR and CDR2 SFDVKD. This CDR3 contains 14 residues. In DNA, the CDR3 is TGTGCCACCAGTGATATGACAGGCTACAATGAGCAGTTCTTC. As protein: CATSDMTGYNEQFF.

The V and J genes are TRBV5-6 and TRBJ2-2; TRBD2 agrees at 9 bases. This CDR3 is built from 17 residues. CDR1 is SGHDT and CDR2 is YYEEEE in the germline V gene. V shed 4 bases and J 5 bases; nucleotides not matched to a gene: 12. CDR3: CASSPTAGGPLTGELFF. Here the CDR3 DNA reads TGTGCCAGCAGCCCGACGGCGGGAGGGCCTTTAACCGGGGAGCTGTTTTTT.

V usage is TRBV5-4 and J usage is TRBJ1-2; TRBD1 aligns across 9 bases. Looked up from germline, CDR1 is SGHNT and CDR2 is YYREEE (reference sequence). V dropped 4 bases and J dropped 4; count of bases not matched to a gene: 14. The CDR3 loop spans 17 amino acids. The CDR3 here is CASSPRQGGLIAYGYTF. The DNA for the CDR3 is TGTGCCAGCAGCCCCAGACAGGGGGGGTTAATCGCCTATGGCTACACCTTC.

This clone has just a few counts. This CDR3 reads CASSPGGAFGYTF. The CDR3 DNA reads as TGTGCCAGCAGCCCAGGGGGCGCTTTTGGCTACACCTTC. This chain links TRBV7-9 with TRBJ1-2, with 8 bases matching TRBD1. V lost 5 bases to trimming and J lost 7 bases; unmatched junction nucleotides: 6. This CDR3 comprises 13 residues. Germline V gene sequence: CDR1 SEHNR, CDR2 FQNEAQ (reference sequence).

The V and J genes are TRBV24-1 and TRBJ2-3, with TRBD1 identical over 8 bases. V trimming: 3 bases; J trimming: 6 bases; junction bases outside the gene matches: 7. This CDR3 is 15 amino acids long. CDR1 and CDR2 (germline): KGHDR, SFDVKD. The CDR3 DNA follows: TGTGCCACCAGTGATACTCTCAGGGGGCCCGATACGCAGTATTTT. Encoded protein: CATSDTLRGPDTQYF.

The J gene is TRBJ2-1, the V gene TRBV9, with D possibly matching TRBD1 (5 bases). CDR3 size: 17 residues. Germline V gene data show CDR1 as SGDLS and CDR2 as YYNGEE. Trimming cost V 3 bases and J 6 bases, with 22 bases left between them. The CDR3 nucleotides are TGTGCCAGCAGCGCAACGACAGCCCCCTCCTTTGGCAATGAGCAGTTCTTC. Translating it yields CASSATTAPSFGNEQFF.